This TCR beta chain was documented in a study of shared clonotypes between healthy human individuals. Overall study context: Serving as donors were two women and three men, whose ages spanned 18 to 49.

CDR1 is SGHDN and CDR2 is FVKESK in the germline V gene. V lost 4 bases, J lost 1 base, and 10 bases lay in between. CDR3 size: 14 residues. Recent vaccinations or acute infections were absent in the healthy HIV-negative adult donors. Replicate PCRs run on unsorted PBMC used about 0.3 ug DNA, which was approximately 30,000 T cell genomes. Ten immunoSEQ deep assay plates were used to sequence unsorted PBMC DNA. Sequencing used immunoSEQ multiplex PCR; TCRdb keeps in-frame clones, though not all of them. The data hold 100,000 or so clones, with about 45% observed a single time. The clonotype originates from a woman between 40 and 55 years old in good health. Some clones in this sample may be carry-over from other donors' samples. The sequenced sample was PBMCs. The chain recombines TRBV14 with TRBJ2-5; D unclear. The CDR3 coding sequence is TGTGCCAGCAGCCGGCGGTGGGGCCAAGAGACCCAGTACTTC. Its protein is CASSRRWGQETQYF.